The rows below give T cell receptor beta chains drawn from one sample of a study of shared clonotypes between healthy human individuals. Generated by immunoSEQ multiplex PCR, the TCRdb table keeps only in-frame clones and is missing some. The data show roughly 530,000 clones, 96% seen once. Sequenced material: naive CD4+ T cells sorted from blood. The receptors derive from a young woman in good health. CDR3s include the opening cysteine and the closing phenylalanine or tryptophan. A D gene is named only where the DNA matches it firmly. For some rows the clone size is stated as once, few or many, or as a class when expanded; others skip it.

j_call,d_call,clone_size,v_call,cdr3_nt,cdr3_aa
TRBJ1-1,.,.,TRBV7-9,TGTGCCAGCAGTCACGGGGACGTCAGAGACACTGAAGCTTTCTTT,CASSHGDVRDTEAFF
TRBJ1-1,.,.,TRBV5-1,TGCGCCAGCAGCTTGGAACAGGGAAGGACTGAAGCTTTCTTT,CASSLEQGRTEAFF
TRBJ2-7,.,.,TRBV27,TGTGCCAGCAGTCCCAAATCCTGGGGGCAAGGATCCTACGAGCAGTACTTC,CASSPKSWGQGSYEQYF
TRBJ1-1,.,.,TRBV19,TGTGCCAGTAGTATTTCTTCGGTGAACACTGAAGCTTTCTTT,CASSISSVNTEAFF
TRBJ1-2,TRBD1,.,TRBV11-2,TGTGCCAGCAGCTCCCGGGACAGGGGGCGGTCCTATGGCTACACCTTC,CASSSRDRGRSYGYTF
TRBJ1-2,TRBD1,.,TRBV9,TGTGCCAGCAGCGTTGACAGGGGGCCAAGTGAAGGCTACACCTTC,CASSVDRGPSEGYTF
TRBJ1-5,.,.,TRBV12-2,TGTGCAAGTCGCTTAGTTTGTGTTGGCCAGGACCTAGACAGGCCGTATAGCAATCAGCCCCAGCATTTT,CASRLVCVGQDLDRPYSNQPQHF
TRBJ2-3,TRBD2,.,TRBV15,TGTGCCACCAGGGTAGCGGGTTCTAGCACAGATACGCAGTATTTT,CATRVAGSSTDTQYF
TRBJ2-3,TRBD2,.,TRBV18,TGTGCCAGCTCACCCCTAGCGGGAACGGGAACAGATACGCAGTATTTT,CASSPLAGTGTDTQYF
TRBJ2-7,.,.,TRBV6-1,TGTGCCAGCAGTGAATTTGGACAGCTTATCTACGAGCAGTACTTC,CASSEFGQLIYEQYF
TRBJ2-5,.,.,TRBV28,TGTGCCAGCAGCCCCTCGGAGAGCAGGAAAGAGACCCAGTACTTC,CASSPSESRKETQYF
TRBJ2-7,.,.,TRBV6-1,TGTGCCACCATCCCAGAACTTACCTACGAGCAGTACTTC,CATIPELTYEQYF
TRBJ2-1,TRBD1,.,TRBV10-1,TGCGCCAGCAGTAATTACAGGGGGGAGAATGAGCAGTTCTTC,CASSNYRGENEQFF
TRBJ2-1,.,.,TRBV7-9,TGTGCCAGCAGCTCCGGGACTTCTTACAATGAGCAGTTCTTC,CASSSGTSYNEQFF
TRBJ1-2,TRBD1,.,TRBV2,TGTGCCAGCAGTGACCGGGCAGGGGGCTATGGCTACACCTTC,CASSDRAGGYGYTF
TRBJ2-3,.,.,TRBV5-1,TGCGCCAGCAGTTTACAGGGTAGCACAGATACGCAGTATTTT,CASSLQGSTDTQYF
TRBJ2-2,TRBD2,.,TRBV28,TGTGCCAGCAGTTTAGGTGCCCTAGCGGGATACCCCGGGGAGCTGTTTTTT,CASSLGALAGYPGELFF
TRBJ1-2,.,.,TRBV2,TGTGCCAGCAGTCTTTCCACGACGGGAAATGGCTACACCTTC,CASSLSTTGNGYTF
TRBJ2-3,TRBD1,.,TRBV4-2,TGTGCCAGCAGCCAAGAAGGGACAGGGGGAGGCACAGATACGCAGTATTTT,CASSQEGTGGGTDTQYF
TRBJ2-1,TRBD2,.,TRBV6-4,TGTGCCAGCAGTAGTCTTAGCGGGACGTACAATGAGCAGTTCTTC,CASSSLSGTYNEQFF
TRBJ2-7,.,.,TRBV15,TGTGCCACCAGCAGAACTGGACACTTTAGCGAGCAGTACTTC,CATSRTGHFSEQYF
TRBJ2-7,TRBD1,.,TRBV28,TGTGCCAGCAGTTCGAACCCGGGACAGGGCTACGAGCAGTACTTC,CASSSNPGQGYEQYF
TRBJ2-3,.,.,TRBV7-9,TGTGCCAGCAGCTTTGATGGGAGCACAGATACGCAGTATTTT,CASSFDGSTDTQYF
TRBJ1-1,.,.,TRBV6-5,TGTGCCAGCAGTCAAGTAGTAGCTTTCTTT,CASSQVVAFF
TRBJ2-4,.,.,TRBV5-6,TGTGCCAGCAGCTTGCAGTTAGCCAAAAACATTCAGTACTTC,CASSLQLAKNIQYF
TRBJ1-4,TRBD1,.,TRBV18,TGTGCCAGCTCACCAGACAGGGGGGTCGAAAAACTGTTTTTT,CASSPDRGVEKLFF
TRBJ1-5,TRBD1,.,TRBV2,TGTGCCAGCAGTGGGGACAGGGGGAATCAGCCCCAGCATTTT,CASSGDRGNQPQHF
TRBJ2-1,.,.,TRBV29-1,TGCAGCGTTGTGCCCCATGTCAATGAGCAGTTCTTC,CSVVPHVNEQFF
TRBJ2-1,.,.,TRBV2,TGTGCCAGCAGTATAGAGATCTACAATGAGCAGTTCTTC,CASSIEIYNEQFF
TRBJ2-5,.,.,TRBV28,TGTGCCAGCAGTTTAGGTGTTGCGGGGGAGACCCAGTACTTC,CASSLGVAGETQYF
TRBJ2-6,.,.,TRBV5-4,TGTGCCAGCAGCCAGGACGGCTACTCTGGGGCCAACGTCCTGACTTTC,CASSQDGYSGANVLTF
TRBJ2-3,.,.,TRBV28,TGTGCCAGCAGTTCCGGGATTCTATTTTTTGATACGCAGTATTTT,CASSSGILFFDTQYF
TRBJ2-7,TRBD2,.,TRBV28,TGTGCCAGCAGTTTAGGGGTACTAGCGGGAGTGGAGCAGTACTTC,CASSLGVLAGVEQYF
TRBJ2-1,.,.,TRBV5-4,TGTGCCAGCAGCTTGGCTCTTCTTACGGGGACGGGGTCAGAGCAGTTCTTC,CASSLALLTGTGSEQFF
TRBJ2-5,TRBD2,.,TRBV2,TGTGCCAGCACCCGACTAGCGGGACTTGATACAAGGGAGACCCAGTACTTC,CASTRLAGLDTRETQYF
TRBJ2-1,.,.,TRBV18,TGTGCCAGCTCACCCATCCCCCCTTCCTCCTACAATGAGCAGTTCTTC,CASSPIPPSSYNEQFF
TRBJ1-6,.,once,TRBV30,TGTGCCTGGAGCACCCCTCCATCTGATTCACCCCTCCACTTT,CAWSTPPSDSPLHF
TRBJ2-7,TRBD2,.,TRBV28,TGTGCCAGCAGTCCGGGGACTAGCGGAACCTACGAGCAGTACTTC,CASSPGTSGTYEQYF
TRBJ2-5,.,once,TRBV7-8,TGTGCCAGCAGCTTAGCGGCCGGGGAGACCCAGTACTTC,CASSLAAGETQYF
TRBJ2-7,.,.,TRBV18,TGTGCCAGCTCCCCTCGGGACCAGACCTACGAGCAGTACTTC,CASSPRDQTYEQYF
TRBJ2-4,TRBD1,.,TRBV25-1,TGTGCCAGCAGTGATGCAGGGGGCGGGAAAAACATTCAGTACTTC,CASSDAGGGKNIQYF
TRBJ2-3,TRBD2,.,TRBV7-9,TGTGCCAGCAGCTTGTGGGCTAGCGGGATCAATAACACAGATACGCAGTATTTT,CASSLWASGINNTDTQYF
TRBJ2-1,TRBD2,.,TRBV23-1,TGCGCCAGCAGAGCGACTAGCGAGGCCTACAATGAGCAGTTCTTC,CASRATSEAYNEQFF
TRBJ2-1,TRBD2,.,TRBV7-9,TGTGCCAGCAGCTCCCGACTAGCGGGAGTTTCTGAGCAGTTCTTC,CASSSRLAGVSEQFF
TRBJ1-5,.,.,TRBV28,TGTGCCAGCAGTTCCGGTGGCCTTAGCAATCAGCCCCAGCATTTT,CASSSGGLSNQPQHF
TRBJ1-4,TRBD1,.,TRBV6-5,TGTGCCAGCAGTTCAGACAGGGTCTATGAAAAACTGTTTTTT,CASSSDRVYEKLFF
TRBJ2-2,TRBD1,.,TRBV10-3,TGTGCCATCAGCCGGACAGGGGAAACCGGGGAGCTGTTTTTT,CAISRTGETGELFF
TRBJ2-3,TRBD2,.,TRBV18,TGTGCCAGCTCACCGGGACTAGCGGGAGGGCCAGGCACAGATACGCAGTATTTT,CASSPGLAGGPGTDTQYF
TRBJ2-2,TRBD2,.,TRBV11-2,TGTGCCAGCAGCCCGGATGGGAGTAGCGGGGCGAACACCGGGGAGCTGTTTTTT,CASSPDGSSGANTGELFF
TRBJ2-7,.,.,TRBV6-5,TGTGCCAGCAGACGACGACAGGACCTCTCCTACGAGCAGTACTTC,CASRRRQDLSYEQYF
TRBJ1-2,.,.,TRBV7-9,TGTGCCAGCAGCTTAGAGCTCGTCCTAAATAATGGCTACACCTTC,CASSLELVLNNGYTF
TRBJ1-3,TRBD1,.,TRBV15,TGTGCCACCATTATCCCCACGGGACAGCGCCACTACTACTCTGGAAACACCATATATTTT,CATIIPTGQRHYYSGNTIYF
TRBJ2-7,.,.,TRBV5-6,TGTGCCAGCAGCTTGGGGTCGGGCCCAGGGTACGAGCAGTACTTC,CASSLGSGPGYEQYF
TRBJ1-5,.,.,TRBV5-1,TGCGCCAGCAGCTTGGAGGGTCGTAGCAATCAGCCCCAGCATTTT,CASSLEGRSNQPQHF
TRBJ1-4,TRBD1,.,TRBV2,TGTGCCAGCGCACAGGGGCCCAAAAAACTGTTTTTT,CASAQGPKKLFF
TRBJ1-5,TRBD1,.,TRBV28,TGTGCCAGCAGTCTGCGACAGGGGACCAATCAGCCCCAGCATTTT,CASSLRQGTNQPQHF
TRBJ2-7,.,few,TRBV27,TGTGCCAGAAGCCCTTCTGCCTACGAGCAGTACTTC,CARSPSAYEQYF
TRBJ1-1,TRBD1,.,TRBV4-1,TGCGCCAGCAGCCAACCCAGACAGGGACCCACTGAAGCTTTCTTT,CASSQPRQGPTEAFF
TRBJ1-3,.,few,TRBV7-2,TGTGCCAGCAGCTTGTCAGGAAGCTCTGGAAACACCATATATTTT,CASSLSGSSGNTIYF
TRBJ2-7,TRBD2,.,TRBV10-2,TGCGCCAGCAGTGACTTTAGCGGGAGAACTTACGAGCAGTACTTC,CASSDFSGRTYEQYF